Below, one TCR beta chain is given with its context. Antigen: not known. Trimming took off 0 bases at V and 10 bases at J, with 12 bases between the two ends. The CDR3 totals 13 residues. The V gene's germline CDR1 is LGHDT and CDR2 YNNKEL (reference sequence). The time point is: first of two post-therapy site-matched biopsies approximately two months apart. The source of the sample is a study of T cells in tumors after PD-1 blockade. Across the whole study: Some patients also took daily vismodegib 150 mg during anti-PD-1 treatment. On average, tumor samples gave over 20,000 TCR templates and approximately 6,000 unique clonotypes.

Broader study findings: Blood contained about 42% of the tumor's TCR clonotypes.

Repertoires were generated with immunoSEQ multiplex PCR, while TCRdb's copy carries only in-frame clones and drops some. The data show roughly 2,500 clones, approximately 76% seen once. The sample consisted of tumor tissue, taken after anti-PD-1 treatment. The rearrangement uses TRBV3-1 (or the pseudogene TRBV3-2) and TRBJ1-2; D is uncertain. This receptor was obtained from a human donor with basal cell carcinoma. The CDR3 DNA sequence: TGTGCCAGCAGCCAAGATTATCGCGGTGTCTACACCTTC. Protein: CASSQDYRGVYTF.